A selection of T cell receptor beta chains follows, all from one sample in a study of T cell responses to AZD1222 COVID-19 vaccine. Some clones are missing from TCRdb's copy, which holds only in-frame ones; the method was immunoSEQ multiplex PCR. Among approximately 150,000 clones listed, 87% were seen once. The sequencing here drew on peripheral blood, taken 28 days after the second AZD1222 dose. The receptors here all came from an adult who received the AZD1222 COVID-19 vaccine. Each CDR3 is given with its conserved first and last residue. Rows may omit the clone size; those that give it use once, few, many or a size class.

clone size: NA; CDR3 length: 14; V gene: TRBV6-1; CDR3 protein: CASSEMGGTSEQYF
clone size: NA; CDR3 length: 15; V gene: TRBV25-1; CDR3 protein: CASSEGQEVNQPQHF
clone size: NA; CDR3 length: 12; V gene: TRBV18; CDR3 protein: CASSAAGETQYF
clone size: NA; CDR3 length: 13; V gene: TRBV18; CDR3 protein: CASSLRRDNEQYF
clone size: NA; CDR3 length: 15; V gene: TRBV3-1/TRBV3-2; CDR3 protein: CASSPTANANYGYTF
clone size: NA; CDR3 length: 14; V gene: TRBV5-1; CDR3 protein: CASSLGGSYNEQFF
clone size: few; CDR3 length: 14; V gene: TRBV10-3; CDR3 protein: CAIRDGGIIYGYTF
clone size: NA; CDR3 length: 15; V gene: TRBV5-4; CDR3 protein: CASSFRGRGTGELFF
clone size: NA; CDR3 length: 15; V gene: TRBV10-3; CDR3 protein: CAISSELAPYNEQFF
clone size: NA; CDR3 length: 16; V gene: TRBV5-1; CDR3 protein: CASSGGDRISGNTIYF
clone size: NA; CDR3 length: 14; V gene: TRBV7-8; CDR3 protein: CASSGRDRNYGYTF
clone size: NA; CDR3 length: 14; V gene: TRBV29-1; CDR3 protein: CSVEVDRSYNEQFF
clone size: NA; CDR3 length: 11; V gene: TRBV12-5; CDR3 protein: CASGLLLEQFF
clone size: NA; CDR3 length: 15; V gene: TRBV6-4; CDR3 protein: CASSVLAGSADTQYF
clone size: NA; CDR3 length: 18; V gene: TRBV4-1; CDR3 protein: CASSQGRSGGVAKNIQYF
clone size: NA; CDR3 length: 14; V gene: TRBV5-5; CDR3 protein: CASSPDRSTYGYTF
clone size: NA; CDR3 length: 14; V gene: TRBV7-2; CDR3 protein: CASSSRQGNSPLHF
clone size: NA; CDR3 length: 17; V gene: TRBV2; CDR3 protein: CASSDMTSGRSYNEQFF
clone size: NA; CDR3 length: 17; V gene: TRBV5-4; CDR3 protein: CASSQHGPFIRAYGYTF
clone size: NA; CDR3 length: 17; V gene: TRBV7-9; CDR3 protein: CASSPLEALGRLETQYF
clone size: NA; CDR3 length: 15; V gene: TRBV5-1; CDR3 protein: CASSLAALDGGGYTF
clone size: once; CDR3 length: 15; V gene: TRBV11-3; CDR3 protein: CASSLQGANTGELFF
clone size: NA; CDR3 length: 13; V gene: TRBV19; CDR3 protein: CASSISRGEKLFF
clone size: NA; CDR3 length: 15; V gene: TRBV4-3; CDR3 protein: CASSQGDRNYNEQFF
clone size: NA; CDR3 length: 14; V gene: TRBV7-2; CDR3 protein: CASSFSRWNTEAFF
clone size: NA; CDR3 length: 14; V gene: TRBV25-1; CDR3 protein: CASSDSGSQETQYF
clone size: NA; CDR3 length: 13; V gene: TRBV9; CDR3 protein: CASRTPPDGGYTF
clone size: NA; CDR3 length: 15; V gene: TRBV5-1; CDR3 protein: CASSPAQGARTGYTF
clone size: NA; CDR3 length: 14; V gene: TRBV19; CDR3 protein: CASSILGTEETQYF
clone size: NA; CDR3 length: 15; V gene: TRBV4-3; CDR3 protein: CASSQDRDPYYGYTF
clone size: NA; CDR3 length: 15; V gene: TRBV9; CDR3 protein: CASSAGDSSGNTIYF
clone size: NA; CDR3 length: 13; V gene: TRBV10-3; CDR3 protein: CATAGGDTDTQYF
clone size: NA; CDR3 length: 13; V gene: TRBV6-5; CDR3 protein: CASATGASYEQYF
clone size: once; CDR3 length: 13; V gene: TRBV27; CDR3 protein: CASLGQAYNEQFF
clone size: few; CDR3 length: 14; V gene: TRBV21-1; CDR3 protein: CASSNGRENSPLHF
clone size: NA; CDR3 length: 14; V gene: TRBV5-6; CDR3 protein: CASSSQGAKNIQYF